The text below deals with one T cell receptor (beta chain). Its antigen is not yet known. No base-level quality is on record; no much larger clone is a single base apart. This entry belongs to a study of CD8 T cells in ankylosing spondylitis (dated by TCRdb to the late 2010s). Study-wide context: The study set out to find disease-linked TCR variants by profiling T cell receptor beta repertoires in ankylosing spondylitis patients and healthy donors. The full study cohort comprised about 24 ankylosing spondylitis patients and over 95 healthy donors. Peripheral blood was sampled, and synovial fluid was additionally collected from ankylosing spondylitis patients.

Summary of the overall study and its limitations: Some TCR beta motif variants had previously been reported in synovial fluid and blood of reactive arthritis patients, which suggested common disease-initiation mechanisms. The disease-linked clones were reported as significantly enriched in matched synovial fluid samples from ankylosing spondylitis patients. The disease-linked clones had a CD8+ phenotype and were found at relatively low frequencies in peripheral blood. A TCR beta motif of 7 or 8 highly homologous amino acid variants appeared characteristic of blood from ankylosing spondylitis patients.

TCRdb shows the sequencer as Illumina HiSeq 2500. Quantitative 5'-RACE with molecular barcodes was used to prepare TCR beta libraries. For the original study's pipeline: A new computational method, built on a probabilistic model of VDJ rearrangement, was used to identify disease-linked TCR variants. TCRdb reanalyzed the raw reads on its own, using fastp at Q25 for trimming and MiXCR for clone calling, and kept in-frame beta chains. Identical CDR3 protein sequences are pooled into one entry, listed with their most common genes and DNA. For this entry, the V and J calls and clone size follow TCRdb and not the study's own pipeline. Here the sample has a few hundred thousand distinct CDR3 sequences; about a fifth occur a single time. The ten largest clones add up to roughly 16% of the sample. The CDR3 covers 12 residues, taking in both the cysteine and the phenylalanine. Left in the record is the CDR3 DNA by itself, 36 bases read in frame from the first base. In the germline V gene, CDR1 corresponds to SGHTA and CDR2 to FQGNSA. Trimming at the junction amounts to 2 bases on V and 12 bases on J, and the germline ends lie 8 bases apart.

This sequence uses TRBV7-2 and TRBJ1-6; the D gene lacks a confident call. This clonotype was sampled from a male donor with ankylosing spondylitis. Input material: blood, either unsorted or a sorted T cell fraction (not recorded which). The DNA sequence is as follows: TGTGCCAGCAGCTTACCCCCACTACCCCTCCACTTT. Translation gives CASSLPPLPLHF.